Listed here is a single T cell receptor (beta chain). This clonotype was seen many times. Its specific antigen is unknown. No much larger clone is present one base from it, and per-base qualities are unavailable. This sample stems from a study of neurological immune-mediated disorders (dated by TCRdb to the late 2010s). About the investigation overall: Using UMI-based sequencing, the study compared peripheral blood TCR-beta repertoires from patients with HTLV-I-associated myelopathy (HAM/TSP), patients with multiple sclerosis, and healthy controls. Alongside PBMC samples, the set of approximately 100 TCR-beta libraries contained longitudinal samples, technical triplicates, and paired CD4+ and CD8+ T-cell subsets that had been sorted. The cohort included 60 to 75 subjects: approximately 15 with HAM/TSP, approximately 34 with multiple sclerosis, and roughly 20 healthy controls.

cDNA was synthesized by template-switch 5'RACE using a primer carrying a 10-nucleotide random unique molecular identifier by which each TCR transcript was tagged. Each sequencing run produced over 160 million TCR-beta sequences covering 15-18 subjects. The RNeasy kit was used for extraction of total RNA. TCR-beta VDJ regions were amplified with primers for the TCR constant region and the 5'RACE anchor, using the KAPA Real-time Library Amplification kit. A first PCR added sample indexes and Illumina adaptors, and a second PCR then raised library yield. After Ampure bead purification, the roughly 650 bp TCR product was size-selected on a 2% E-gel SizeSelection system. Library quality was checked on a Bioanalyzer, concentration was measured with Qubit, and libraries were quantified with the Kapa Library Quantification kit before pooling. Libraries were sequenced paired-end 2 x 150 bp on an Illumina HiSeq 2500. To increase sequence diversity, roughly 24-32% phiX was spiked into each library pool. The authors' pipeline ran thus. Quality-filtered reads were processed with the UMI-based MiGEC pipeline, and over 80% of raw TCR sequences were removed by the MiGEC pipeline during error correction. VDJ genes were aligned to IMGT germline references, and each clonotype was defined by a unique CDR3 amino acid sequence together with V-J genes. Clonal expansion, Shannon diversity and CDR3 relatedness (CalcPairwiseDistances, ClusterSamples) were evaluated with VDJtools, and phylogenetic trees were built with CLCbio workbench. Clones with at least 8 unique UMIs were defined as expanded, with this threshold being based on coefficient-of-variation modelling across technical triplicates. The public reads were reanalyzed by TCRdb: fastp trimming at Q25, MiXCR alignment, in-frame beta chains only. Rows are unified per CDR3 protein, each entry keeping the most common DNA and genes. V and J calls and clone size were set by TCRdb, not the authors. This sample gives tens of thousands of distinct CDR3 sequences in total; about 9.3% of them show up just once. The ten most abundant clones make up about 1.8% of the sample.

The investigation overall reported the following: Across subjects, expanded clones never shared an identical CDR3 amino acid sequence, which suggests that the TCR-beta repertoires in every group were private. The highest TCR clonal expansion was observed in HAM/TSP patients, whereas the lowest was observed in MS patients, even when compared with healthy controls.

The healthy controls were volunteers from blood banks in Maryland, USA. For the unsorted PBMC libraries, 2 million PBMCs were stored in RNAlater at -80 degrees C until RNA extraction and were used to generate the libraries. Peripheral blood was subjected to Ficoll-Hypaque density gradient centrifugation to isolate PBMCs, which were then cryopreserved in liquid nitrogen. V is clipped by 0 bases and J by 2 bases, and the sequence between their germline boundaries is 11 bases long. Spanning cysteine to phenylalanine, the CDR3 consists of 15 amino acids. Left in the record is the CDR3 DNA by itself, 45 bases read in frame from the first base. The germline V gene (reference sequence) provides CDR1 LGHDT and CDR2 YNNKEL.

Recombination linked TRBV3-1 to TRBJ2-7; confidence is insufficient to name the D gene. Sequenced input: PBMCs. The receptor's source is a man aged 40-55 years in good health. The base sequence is TGTGCCAGCAGCCAAGAAACTGTTCGACCCTACGAGCAGTACTTC. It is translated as CASSQETVRPYEQYF.